A selection of T cell receptor beta chains follows, all from one sample in a study of vaccination effects on CD4 cells after COVID-19. For these TCRs, the target antigens are not known. The data were produced by immunoSEQ multiplex PCR, yet TCRdb's version contains in-frame clones alone and is incomplete. The data hold about 45,000 clones, with roughly four fifths observed a single time. The sample here was CD4+ T cells from PBMCs cultured with SARS-CoV-2 spike peptides, taken before COVID-19 vaccination. The receptors originated from a human donor who received a COVID-19 vaccine. The CDR3 runs from the conserved cysteine through the conserved F or W. Fields, in order: D gene, clone size, V gene, J gene, CDR3 DNA, CDR3 protein. A D gene is named only where the DNA matches it firmly. Clone sizes are given selectively: once, few, many, or a class where the clone is expanded.

D gene: .
clone size: .
V gene: TRBV7-3
J gene: TRBJ2-6
CDR3 DNA: TGTGCCAGCAGCTCTCCGACAGCCAGCTCTGGGGCCAACGTCCTGACTTTC
CDR3 protein: CASSSPTASSGANVLTF

D gene: TRBD1
clone size: .
V gene: TRBV5-1
J gene: TRBJ1-1
CDR3 DNA: TGCGCCAGCAGCGCAGGGGGGATGAACACTGAAGCTTTCTTT
CDR3 protein: CASSAGGMNTEAFF

D gene: .
clone size: .
V gene: TRBV2
J gene: TRBJ2-6
CDR3 DNA: TGTGCCAGCAGTGAGGGTCCGGGGCTCAGCTCTGGGGCCAACGTCCTGACTTTC
CDR3 protein: CASSEGPGLSSGANVLTF

D gene: .
clone size: .
V gene: TRBV21-1
J gene: TRBJ2-2
CDR3 DNA: TGTGCCAGCAGCAAAGAACGACAGGGGGTACTCGAGGACGGGGAGCTGTTTTTT
CDR3 protein: CASSKERQGVLEDGELFF

D gene: .
clone size: .
V gene: TRBV27
J gene: TRBJ1-5
CDR3 DNA: TGTGCCAGCAGTTTGCGTCAGCCCCAGCATTTT
CDR3 protein: CASSLRQPQHF

D gene: TRBD1
clone size: .
V gene: TRBV24-1
J gene: TRBJ2-5
CDR3 DNA: TGTGCCACCAGTCTAACGACAGGGGTGGGAGAGACCCAGTACTTC
CDR3 protein: CATSLTTGVGETQYF

D gene: .
clone size: .
V gene: TRBV6-1
J gene: TRBJ1-1
CDR3 DNA: TGTGCCAGCAGTGAATTTCAGTTCACTGAAGCTTTCTTT
CDR3 protein: CASSEFQFTEAFF

D gene: TRBD1
clone size: .
V gene: TRBV6-5
J gene: TRBJ1-2
CDR3 DNA: TGTGCCAGCGGGACAGGGAGTTTCTATGGCTACACCTTC
CDR3 protein: CASGTGSFYGYTF

D gene: .
clone size: few
V gene: TRBV4-3
J gene: TRBJ2-2
CDR3 DNA: TGCGCCAGCAGCCGGACGAGCAACACCGGGGAGCTGTTTTTT
CDR3 protein: CASSRTSNTGELFF

D gene: .
clone size: .
V gene: TRBV3-1/TRBV3-2
J gene: TRBJ2-5
CDR3 DNA: TGTGCCAGCAGCCAAGGGGGGCTAGGGGAGACCCAGTACTTC
CDR3 protein: CASSQGGLGETQYF

D gene: .
clone size: .
V gene: TRBV6-5
J gene: TRBJ1-1
CDR3 DNA: TGTGCCAGCGCAACGCCTGGGGGGAGCACTGAAGCTTTCTTT
CDR3 protein: CASATPGGSTEAFF

D gene: .
clone size: .
V gene: TRBV4-2
J gene: TRBJ2-3
CDR3 DNA: TGTGCCAGCAGCCAACAGTTGACAGATACGCAGTATTTT
CDR3 protein: CASSQQLTDTQYF

D gene: TRBD2
clone size: medium-sized
V gene: TRBV19
J gene: TRBJ2-3
CDR3 DNA: TGTGCCAGTGGGGCGGGGGGCACAGATACGCAGTATTTT
CDR3 protein: CASGAGGTDTQYF

D gene: TRBD1
clone size: .
V gene: TRBV6-6
J gene: TRBJ1-2
CDR3 DNA: TGTGCCAGCAGTCAGAGGCTGATCTGGACAGGGGGTCAAGGCTACACCTTC
CDR3 protein: CASSQRLIWTGGQGYTF

D gene: .
clone size: once
V gene: TRBV3-1/TRBV3-2
J gene: TRBJ1-2
CDR3 DNA: TGTGCCAGCAGCCCTACAGGGTCGAACTATGGCTACACCTTC
CDR3 protein: CASSPTGSNYGYTF

D gene: .
clone size: .
V gene: TRBV28
J gene: TRBJ1-2
CDR3 DNA: TGTGCCAGCATCCCACACCGAAACTATGGCTACACCTTC
CDR3 protein: CASIPHRNYGYTF

D gene: TRBD2
clone size: .
V gene: TRBV19
J gene: TRBJ2-5
CDR3 DNA: TGTGCCAGTAGAATTAGCGGGGGGGATGTACAGACCCAGTACTTC
CDR3 protein: CASRISGGDVQTQYF

D gene: .
clone size: .
V gene: TRBV15
J gene: TRBJ1-2
CDR3 DNA: TGTGCCACCAGCAGAGTCGTGGGGGTCAACTATGGCTACACCTTC
CDR3 protein: CATSRVVGVNYGYTF

D gene: .
clone size: .
V gene: TRBV4-1
J gene: TRBJ2-5
CDR3 DNA: TGCGCCAGCAGCCGACTAGTCGGAGAGACCCAGTACTTC
CDR3 protein: CASSRLVGETQYF

D gene: TRBD2
clone size: .
V gene: TRBV14
J gene: TRBJ2-3
CDR3 DNA: TGTGCCAGCAGCCCCTTAGCGGGGGGGGGCTTAAGGGCTACGCAGTATTTT
CDR3 protein: CASSPLAGGGLRATQYF

D gene: TRBD1
clone size: .
V gene: TRBV7-2
J gene: TRBJ1-3
CDR3 DNA: TGTGCCAGTAAATTCGGGACAGACTCTGGAAACACCATATATTTT
CDR3 protein: CASKFGTDSGNTIYF

D gene: .
clone size: .
V gene: TRBV10-3
J gene: TRBJ1-6
CDR3 DNA: TGTGCCATCAGTGAGTTGGGGCAGGGGAATTCACCCCTCCACTTT
CDR3 protein: CAISELGQGNSPLHF

D gene: TRBD1
clone size: .
V gene: TRBV18
J gene: TRBJ2-2
CDR3 DNA: TGTGCCAGCTCGCGGGCCGGGACAGGGGACACCGGGGAGCTGTTTTTT
CDR3 protein: CASSRAGTGDTGELFF

D gene: TRBD1
clone size: .
V gene: TRBV24-1
J gene: TRBJ2-2
CDR3 DNA: TGTGCCACCAGTGACAACAGGGGGCTGAACACCGGGGAGCTGTTTTTT
CDR3 protein: CATSDNRGLNTGELFF

D gene: .
clone size: .
V gene: TRBV19
J gene: TRBJ1-2
CDR3 DNA: TGTGCCAGTAGAGGTGGAGGACAGATAAACTATGGCTACACCTTC
CDR3 protein: CASRGGGQINYGYTF

D gene: .
clone size: .
V gene: TRBV24-1
J gene: TRBJ2-1
CDR3 DNA: TGTGCCACCAGTGATCCGGACGGATTCAATGAGCAGTTCTTC
CDR3 protein: CATSDPDGFNEQFF

D gene: TRBD1
clone size: .
V gene: TRBV2
J gene: TRBJ1-2
CDR3 DNA: TGTGCCAGCAGCACACAGGGGGCCGGAGGCTACACCTTC
CDR3 protein: CASSTQGAGGYTF

D gene: TRBD1
clone size: .
V gene: TRBV12-3/TRBV12-4
J gene: TRBJ1-2
CDR3 DNA: TGTGCCAGCGTGGACAGGGGGACGAGGGGCTACACCTTC
CDR3 protein: CASVDRGTRGYTF

D gene: .
clone size: .
V gene: TRBV5-6
J gene: TRBJ2-3
CDR3 DNA: TGTGCCAGCAGCTGGGGTATGACAGCAGATACGCAGTATTTT
CDR3 protein: CASSWGMTADTQYF

D gene: TRBD1
clone size: .
V gene: TRBV3-1/TRBV3-2
J gene: TRBJ1-2
CDR3 DNA: TGTGCCAGCAGCCAATCCGGGACAGGGGGCTCTAACTATGGCTACACCTTC
CDR3 protein: CASSQSGTGGSNYGYTF

D gene: TRBD1
clone size: .
V gene: TRBV28
J gene: TRBJ2-4
CDR3 DNA: TGTGCCAGCAGCGACAGGGGGCGCAACATTCAGTACTTC
CDR3 protein: CASSDRGRNIQYF

D gene: TRBD2
clone size: .
V gene: TRBV30
J gene: TRBJ2-1
CDR3 DNA: TGTGCCTGGAGAACTAGCGGGGGCCTTAACAATGAGCAGTTCTTC
CDR3 protein: CAWRTSGGLNNEQFF

D gene: TRBD1
clone size: .
V gene: TRBV5-1
J gene: TRBJ1-1
CDR3 DNA: TGCGCCAGCAGCCGGACAGGGGAAATGGGGACTGAAGCTTTCTTT
CDR3 protein: CASSRTGEMGTEAFF

D gene: .
clone size: .
V gene: TRBV5-6
J gene: TRBJ2-5
CDR3 DNA: TGTGCCAGCAGCTTTCGGACGGACCAAGAGACCCAGTACTTC
CDR3 protein: CASSFRTDQETQYF

D gene: .
clone size: .
V gene: TRBV5-5
J gene: TRBJ1-3
CDR3 DNA: TGTGCCAGCACGGGGTTTGGAAACACCATATATTTT
CDR3 protein: CASTGFGNTIYF

D gene: .
clone size: .
V gene: TRBV5-6
J gene: TRBJ2-5
CDR3 DNA: TGTGCCAGCAGCCGCAAGAGGGGGTTACAAGAGACCCAGTACTTC
CDR3 protein: CASSRKRGLQETQYF

D gene: .
clone size: .
V gene: TRBV21-1
J gene: TRBJ1-5
CDR3 DNA: TGTGCCATGCATGGAGGGCTGGAGGTAGTGAGCAATCAGCCCCAGCATTTT
CDR3 protein: CAMHGGLEVVSNQPQHF

D gene: .
clone size: .
V gene: TRBV14
J gene: TRBJ2-1
CDR3 DNA: TGTGCCAGCAGCCAAGTAGGCGGAAGCCCTACCTACAATGAGCAGTTCTTC
CDR3 protein: CASSQVGGSPTYNEQFF

D gene: .
clone size: once
V gene: TRBV19
J gene: TRBJ2-1
CDR3 DNA: TGTGCCAGTAGTATGGGAAGGGTATCCCCCTACAATGAGCAGTTCTTC
CDR3 protein: CASSMGRVSPYNEQFF

D gene: .
clone size: .
V gene: TRBV6-6
J gene: TRBJ1-1
CDR3 DNA: TGTGCCAGCAGTTACGAGGGACCGAACACTGAAGCTTTCTTT
CDR3 protein: CASSYEGPNTEAFF

D gene: TRBD1
clone size: few
V gene: TRBV5-5
J gene: TRBJ1-5
CDR3 DNA: TGTGCCAGCAGCTTGAAGGGGGCGGCATCTCAGCCCCAGCATTTT
CDR3 protein: CASSLKGAASQPQHF

D gene: .
clone size: once
V gene: TRBV4-1
J gene: TRBJ2-6
CDR3 DNA: TGCGCCAGCAGCCAGCCTCGGAGGGGGGCCAACGTCCTGACTTTC
CDR3 protein: CASSQPRRGANVLTF

D gene: TRBD2
clone size: .
V gene: TRBV19
J gene: TRBJ2-3
CDR3 DNA: TGTGCCAGTAGTATTTTGACTAGCGGGGGGCTAGAGGGCACAGATACGCAGTATTTT
CDR3 protein: CASSILTSGGLEGTDTQYF

D gene: .
clone size: .
V gene: TRBV7-2
J gene: TRBJ2-3
CDR3 DNA: TGTGCCAGCAGCTTAGCCTGGGGAGATACGCAGTATTTT
CDR3 protein: CASSLAWGDTQYF

D gene: TRBD1
clone size: .
V gene: TRBV18
J gene: TRBJ2-5
CDR3 DNA: TGTGCCAGCTCACCGACAGGGGGCTACGGGGAGACCCAGTACTTC
CDR3 protein: CASSPTGGYGETQYF

D gene: .
clone size: .
V gene: TRBV2
J gene: TRBJ1-5
CDR3 DNA: TGTGCCAGCAAGGGGGAAGGCAATCAGCCCCAGCATTTT
CDR3 protein: CASKGEGNQPQHF

D gene: TRBD1
clone size: .
V gene: TRBV7-7
J gene: TRBJ2-2
CDR3 DNA: TGTGCCAGCAGCACGACAGGGGGTGGGGAGCTGTTTTTT
CDR3 protein: CASSTTGGGELFF

D gene: .
clone size: .
V gene: TRBV5-1
J gene: TRBJ1-1
CDR3 DNA: TGCGCCAGCAGCCCGGACGGCTGGAACACTGAAGCTTTCTTT
CDR3 protein: CASSPDGWNTEAFF

D gene: TRBD1
clone size: .
V gene: TRBV28
J gene: TRBJ2-1
CDR3 DNA: TGTGCCAGCAGTGCGTCCTTTCCGGGACAGGACTACAATGAGCAGTTCTTC
CDR3 protein: CASSASFPGQDYNEQFF

D gene: .
clone size: .
V gene: TRBV21-1
J gene: TRBJ1-4
CDR3 DNA: TGTGCCAGCAGCAAACCGCGGACCGCAACTAATGAAAAACTGTTTTTT
CDR3 protein: CASSKPRTATNEKLFF

D gene: .
clone size: .
V gene: TRBV5-1
J gene: TRBJ1-5
CDR3 DNA: TGCGCCAGCAGCACTAACGGGGATCAGCCCCAGCATTTT
CDR3 protein: CASSTNGDQPQHF

D gene: .
clone size: .
V gene: TRBV14
J gene: TRBJ1-5
CDR3 DNA: TGTGCCAGCAGCCCGGACAGCAATCAGCCCCAGCATTTT
CDR3 protein: CASSPDSNQPQHF

D gene: TRBD1
clone size: .
V gene: TRBV6-6
J gene: TRBJ1-4
CDR3 DNA: TGTGCCAGCAGTCCCGATACAGGGGGCTGGGAAAAACTGTTTTTT
CDR3 protein: CASSPDTGGWEKLFF

D gene: TRBD2
clone size: .
V gene: TRBV5-4
J gene: TRBJ2-5
CDR3 DNA: TGTGCCAGCAGCTCCACTAGCGGGTCGATAAAGACCCAGTACTTC
CDR3 protein: CASSSTSGSIKTQYF

D gene: .
clone size: few
V gene: TRBV5-4
J gene: TRBJ2-2
CDR3 DNA: TGTGCCAGCGGACCTGGGGGCAGGGGTGGGACCGGGGAGCTGTTTTTT
CDR3 protein: CASGPGGRGGTGELFF

D gene: .
clone size: .
V gene: TRBV5-8
J gene: TRBJ2-2
CDR3 DNA: TGTGCCAGCAGCGCCGTCGGGGTGGACACCGGGGAGCTGTTTTTT
CDR3 protein: CASSAVGVDTGELFF

D gene: TRBD1
clone size: .
V gene: TRBV25-1
J gene: TRBJ1-5
CDR3 DNA: TGTGCCAGCAGTGAATCTGGGACAGCCTCAAATCAGCCCCAGCATTTT
CDR3 protein: CASSESGTASNQPQHF